This T cell receptor beta chain was retrieved from a study of cytomegalovirus exposure and HLA in healthy donors. Findings and limits, study-wide: A later examination showed that TCR association rates differed by HLA locus, with DRB1 most and HLA-C fewest.

About this clone: Its antigen is currently unknown.

The germline V gene has CDR1 MGHRA and CDR2 YSYEKL. There are 12 residues in the CDR3. V lost 2 bases and J 3 bases, leaving 5 bases between the germline ends. Primers: 60 Vbeta forward and 13 Jbeta reverse. Data came from immunoSEQ multiplex PCR; TCRdb stores just in-frame clones and leaves some out. The sample lists about 200,000 clones, 70% to 85% occurring once. The sequence was collected from a boy between 2 and 10 years old in good health and CMV-seronegative. The chain combines TRBV4-1 with TRBJ2-7; D is ambiguous. The sequenced material came from PBMCs. The CDR3 spells CASSQIGYEQYF. The CDR3 DNA follows: TGCGCCAGCAGCCAAATCGGCTACGAGCAGTACTTC.